This T cell receptor beta chain stems from a study of blood T cell repertoires in COVID-19. Study-level background: Samples of COVID-19 (acute and convalescent) were obtained from the United States, Italy and Spain. PBMCs, B-cell-depleted T cells, or T cells were the source of the cDNA or gDNA that made up the material.

Sequenced by immunoSEQ multiplex PCR; TCRdb stores in-frame clones only, minus some. The sample has about 320,000 clones; 85% are singletons. Sequencing used peripheral blood. The receptor comes from a human donor in a cohort sampled during active COVID-19.

CDR3 sequence (DNA): TGTGCCAGCAGTTTATCTCATAACTATGGCTACACCTTC. This gives the protein CASSLSHNYGYTF. The chain combines TRBV27 with TRBJ1-2, with unresolved D. This CDR3 spans 13 amino acids. Deletions cut 0 bases from V and 1 base from J, with 3 bases between. The V gene's germline CDR1 is MNHEY and CDR2 SMNVEV (reference sequence).